This T cell receptor (beta chain) was identified during a study of CD8+ T cells in alopecia areata. Study-level findings and limits: Sequencing of scalp tissue also captures the resident alphabeta T cells of normal skin.

The CDR3 has 14 residues. Trimming pared 3 bases from V and 2 bases from J, leaving 10 bases between. Per the germline V gene, CDR1 is LNHNV and CDR2 is YYDKDF (reference sequence). As regards this clone: As yet, its antigen is unknown.

As the sequencing template, cDNA was produced by extracting RNA and reverse transcribing it. Only in-frame clones appear in the TCRdb table, and some are missing; sequencing was by immunoSEQ multiplex PCR. Of a few hundred thousand clones in the sample, 67% were seen once. The sample here was CD4+ T cells sorted from blood, taken at week 0. The source is a human donor with alopecia areata. This chain uses TRBV15 with TRBJ1-2; a possible D gene is TRBD1 (5 bases). This CDR3 is CATSRDTPNYGYTF. For the CDR3, the DNA is TGTGCCACCAGCAGGGACACTCCGAACTATGGCTACACCTTC.